The next 28 T cell receptor beta chains were all read from a single sample in a study of tumor-infiltrating lymphocytes in primary liver carcinoma. TCR beta cDNA was reverse-transcribed from 500 to 550 ng of total RNA. The reaction used a constant-region primer and ProtoScript II reverse transcriptase. Researchers made the TCR beta libraries by running three nested multiplex PCR rounds with slightly modified ARM-PCR. Amplification in the first two PCR rounds was performed using TRBV1-TRBV30 forward primers and a C-beta reverse primer for roughly 9 cycles each. MiXCR, applied by TCRdb to the multiplex PCR reads, yields one record per CDR3 protein. Of approximately 110,000 distinct CDR3 sequences in the sample, 50% to 70% were seen once. The tissue used was unsorted bulk material of about 19-33 mg. RNA and DNA were co-extracted from it with the AllPrep DNA/RNA mini kit. Material: liver tumor tissue from sampling region 1. Noted subset: tumor region T1, superior pole. The receptors here all came from a woman aged 60 to 75 with primary liver carcinoma and hepatitis B virus infection.

On this clonotype itself: The conserved closing phenylalanine or tryptophan is absent in this CDR3, likely reflecting a read error. The J gene is TRBJ2-1, the V gene TRBV11-3; 10 positions agree with TRBD2. Germline V gene lookup returns CDR1 SGHNT and CDR2 YENEEA. This CDR3 comprises 14 residues. Germline trimming cut 8 bases from V and 9 bases from J; bases unmatched to any gene: 10. The DNA of the CDR3 is TGTGCCAGCTTAGGAACTAGCGGGAAGCTTGAGCAGTTCCTC. Its translation: CASLGTSGKLEQFL.

Concerning this clonotype: A much larger clone sits a single nucleotide away, making a read error possible. This chain connects TRBV6-2 or TRBV6-3 to TRBJ1-5; 8 nucleotides line up with TRBD1. This CDR3 has 18 amino acids. Losses at the gene ends were 6 bases for V and 2 bases for J; bases not matched to a gene: 15. From germline, CDR1 is MNHEY and CDR2 SVGEGT. The CDR3 loop is CASSRTGLQVGGNQPQHF. DNA of the CDR3: TGTGCCAGCAGCCGGACAGGGCTACAGGTAGGAGGCAATCAGCCCCAGCATTTT.

This clonotype was seen many times. The rearrangement joins TRBV6-6 to TRBJ1-2; D ambiguous. Germline values: CDR1 MNHNY, CDR2 SVGAGI (reference sequence). Trimming removed 2 bases at V and 1 base at J, with 5 bases between. This CDR3 is 13 amino acids long. CDR3 sequence (DNA): TGTGCCAGCAGTTACAAGGGTAACTATGGCTACACCTTC. The encoded protein is CASSYKGNYGYTF.

This clonotype was recorded a few times. CDR3 in DNA: TGCAGTGCTGTAGGGGCCTACGAGCAGTACTTC. Protein product: CSAVGAYEQYF. The chain is built from TRBV20-1 and TRBJ2-7; possibly TRBD1 for D (5 bases). Looked up from germline, CDR1 is DFQATT and CDR2 is SNEGSKA (reference sequence). Trimming stripped 5 bases from V and 2 bases from J, with 7 bases between. CDR3 length: 11 residues.

Comment on this clonotype: Its ends do not fully match the called genes, so a read error is possible. The genes are TRBV11-2 and TRBJ2-3; no firm D call. This CDR3 comprises 13 residues. Germline loops: CDR1 SGHAT, CDR2 FQNNGV. CDR3 nucleotides: TGTGCCAGCGGCCTCCTCGTCACAGAAACGCAGTATTTT. It yields the protein CASGLLVTETQYF.

This clonotype has a handful of counts. The V call is TRBV5-1, the J call TRBJ1-1, with 7 nucleotides matching TRBD1. CDR3 length: 15 amino acids. J was trimmed by 0 bases and V by 2 bases; bases with no gene match: 4. Germline loops: CDR1 SGHRS, CDR2 YFSETQ. This CDR3 reads CASSFSGGMNTEAFF. DNA for the CDR3: TGCGCCAGCAGCTTTTCAGGGGGAATGAACACTGAAGCTTTCTTT.

Remarks on this clonotype: The germline gene is not matched at one end of the junction; a read error may be the cause. The CDR3 DNA is TGTGCCAGCAGTCCCCGGGACAGGGGAACAGAAACGCAGTATTTC. Residues: CASSPRDRGTETQYF. The V call is TRBV6-6, the J call TRBJ2-3; TRBD1 aligns across 10 bases. Germline loops: CDR1 MNHNY, CDR2 SVGAGI (reference sequence). This CDR3 region has 15 residues.

In regard to this clonotype: At one boundary the junction diverges from the germline segment, which might be a read error. This chain uses TRBV29-1 with TRBJ1-2; D perhaps matches TRBD1 (6 bases). The CDR3 has 13 residues. The germline gives CDR1 SQVTM, CDR2 ANQGSEA. CDR3 region: CGVWGGAVYGYTF. Written as DNA, the CDR3 is TGCGGCGTTTGGGGGGGCGCGGTCTATGGCTACACCTTC.

Regarding this clonotype: A single base separates this from a much larger clone, so it may be a read error. The rearrangement uses TRBV6-5 and TRBJ2-1; the D gene is possibly TRBD2 (6 bases). CDR3 size: 15 residues. V lost 4 bases and J lost 8, with 18 bases in between. Per the germline V gene, CDR1 is MNHEY and CDR2 is SVGAGI. The CDR3 DNA reads TGTGCCAGCAGTTCTACGACTAACGGGAGACATGAGCAGTTCTTC. This translates into CASSSTTNGRHEQFF.

In regard to this clonotype: The conserved closing phenylalanine or tryptophan is absent in this CDR3, likely reflecting a read error. The CDR3 coding sequence is TGTGCCAGTAGTCCACAGGGCCCATACTACGAGCAGTACATC. The encoded protein is CASSPQGPYYEQYI. This chain links TRBV6-5 with TRBJ2-7; D is perhaps TRBD1 (6 bases). V was trimmed by 9 bases and J by 3 bases, leaving 18 bases between them. The germline CDR1 and CDR2 sequences are MNHEY and SVGAGI. There are 14 residues in the CDR3.

This clonotype was seen repeatedly, ten times or more. This rearrangement joins TRBV4-1 to TRBJ2-5; 7 bases are shared with TRBD2. In germline, CDR1 is MGHRA, CDR2 YSYEKL. The CDR3 is 14 amino acids. V trimming: 6 bases; J trimming: 2 bases; junction bases outside the gene matches: 6. CDR3 region: CASSKAGIQETQYF. The CDR3 coding sequence is TGCGCCAGCAGTAAAGCGGGAATTCAAGAGACCCAGTACTTC.

As regards this clonotype: This sequence may be a read error, since a much larger clone differs from it by one base. The V and J genes are TRBV28 and TRBJ2-5, with no clear D. This CDR3 has 14 amino acids. Germline V gene sequence: CDR1 MDHEN, CDR2 SYDVKM. The CDR3 loop is CARSLDATPETQYF. The CDR3 DNA sequence: TGTGCCAGAAGTTTAGATGCGACTCCTGAGACCCAGTACTTC.

Regarding this clonotype: The junction departs from the called germline gene at one end, perhaps through a read error. The V call is TRBV11-2, the J call TRBJ1-6, with 7 bases that match TRBD1. CDR3 length: 17 residues. Germline V lookup: CDR1 SGHAT, CDR2 FQNNGV. Here the CDR3 reads CASSPDRVTGFYSPLHF. The CDR3 nucleotides read TGTGCTAGCAGTCCAGACAGGGTAACAGGGTTTTATTCACCCCTCCACTTT.

A remark on this clonotype: This may be a read error: a much more frequent sequence differs by one nucleotide. The chain uses TRBV10-2 and TRBJ1-1; 9 bases align to TRBD1. The CDR3 is 16 residues long. The ends lost 4 bases at V and 4 bases at J; junction bases unmatched: 10. From germline, CDR1 is WSHSY and CDR2 SAAADI. CDR3 in amino acids: CASSAESRQGGTEAFF. The CDR3 DNA is TGCGCCAGCAGTGCTGAGTCACGACAGGGGGGCACTGAAGCTTTCTTT.

In regard to this clonotype: The germline gene is not matched at one end of the junction; a read error may be the cause. The chain employs TRBV10-3 and TRBJ2-2; possibly TRBD2 for D (5 bases). The CDR3 consists of 15 residues. The germline V gene has CDR1 ENHRY and CDR2 SYGVKD. CDR3 protein: CAIMGAETNTGELFF. CDR3 DNA: TGTGCCATCATGGGAGCGGAAACGAACACCGGGGAACTGTTTTTT.

With regard to this clonotype: A much larger clone is a single base away; this may be a read error. The rearrangement joins TRBV12-3 or TRBV12-4 to TRBJ1-5; 10 bases map to TRBD1. The CDR3 extends over 15 amino acids. Here the CDR3 DNA reads TGTGACAGCAGCCAGACAGGGGGCCGCAATCAGCCCCAGCATTTT. Residues: CDSSQTGGRNQPQHF.

The chain has TRBV28 and TRBJ2-1, with D possibly TRBD2 on 6 matching bases. The CDR3 extends over 13 amino acids. V was pared by 8 bases and J by 6 bases, with 14 bases between. From germline, CDR1 is MDHEN and CDR2 SYDVKM. CDR3 coding DNA: TGTGCCAGCGGATCGGAGGGCTGCAATGAGCAGTTCTTC. It yields the protein CASGSEGCNEQFF.

At least ten counts were recorded for this clonotype. The chain links TRBV6-5 to TRBJ2-7, with TRBD1 matching 7 bases. This CDR3 has 12 residues. CDR1 is MNHEY and CDR2 is SVGAGI in the germline V gene. Trimming cost V 5 bases and J 7 bases; bases outside gene matches: 5. The CDR3 reads CASSAQGREQYF. Here the CDR3 DNA reads TGTGCCAGCAGTGCACAGGGGCGGGAGCAGTACTTC.

As to this clonotype: At one end, the junction sequence differs from germline, possibly due to a read error. The gene calls are TRBV11-2 and TRBJ1-1, with D possibly matching TRBD1 (5 bases). The CDR3 consists of 15 residues. Germline CDR1 and CDR2: SGHAT and FQNNGV. The CDR3, as DNA: TGTGCCAGCAGCTTAGGGGGCGGGATAAACACTGAAGCTTTCTTC. Amino acid sequence: CASSLGGGINTEAFF.

Comments on this clonotype: A junction end diverges from the germline sequence, so it may reflect a read error. This chain joins TRBV7-9 and TRBJ1-1; unclear D gene. Germline V gene data show CDR1 as SEHNR and CDR2 as FQNEAQ (reference sequence). This CDR3 is built from 13 residues. In nucleotides, the CDR3 is TGTGCCAGCATCTTATGGGGTAGCACTGAAGCTTTCTTT. Its protein is CASILWGSTEAFF. Full variable domain (missing parts from reference TRBV7-9 and TRBJ1-1): DTGVSQNPRHKITKRGQNVTFRCDPISEHNRLYWYRQTLGQGPEFLTYFQNEAQLEKSRLLSDRFSAERPKGSFSTLEIQRTEQGDSAMYLCASILWGSTEAFFGQGTRLTVV.

Points on this clonotype: One end of the junction is discordant with germline, which a read error may explain. The V call is TRBV11-2, the J call TRBJ2-5; TRBD1 matches at 8 bases. This CDR3 is built from 14 residues. Germline values: CDR1 SGHAT, CDR2 FQNNGV. CDR3 in amino acids: CASSLDRVLETQYF. CDR3 DNA: TGTGCCAGCAGCTTGGACAGGGTGCTGGAGACCCAATACTTC. The whole variable domain, filled in from reference TRBV11-2 and TRBJ2-5, reads EAGVAQSPRYKIIEKRQSVAFWCNPISGHATLYWYQQILGQGPKLLIQFQNNGVVDDSQLPKDRFSAERLKGVDSTLKIQPAKLEDSAVYLCASSLDRVLETQYFGPGTRLLVL.

Notes on this clonotype: As the CDR3 is not closed by the conserved phenylalanine or tryptophan, this likely results from a read error. The rearrangement links TRBV12-3 or TRBV12-4 to TRBJ2-7, with D perhaps TRBD1 (6 bases). This CDR3 has 13 amino acids. Trimming shortened V by 3 bases and J by 6 bases, and 12 bases separated the two germline ends. The CDR3 spells CASSFYGDTEQYS. DNA for the CDR3: TGTGCCAGCAGTTTCTATGGGGACACCGAGCAGTACTCC.

A note on this clonotype: An end of the junction does not agree with germline; a read error may underlie this. The chain is built from TRBV11-2 and TRBJ2-7, with D unclear. Germline V lookup: CDR1 SGHAT, CDR2 FQNNGV. This CDR3 has 17 amino acids. The CDR3: CASSSDSLSGFSYEQYF. CDR3 DNA sequence: TGTGCCAGCAGCTCCGATTCACTATCGGGTTTCTCCTACGAGCAATACTTC.

Concerning this clonotype: With a much larger clone just one base away, this may be a read error. The genes are TRBV7-8 and TRBJ2-3; TRBD1 or TRBD2 may be the D gene (6 bases each). CDR3 length equals 16 residues. Per the germline V gene, CDR1 is SGHVS and CDR2 is FQNEAQ. CDR3 protein: CASSQGGSTSTVTQYF. In DNA form, the CDR3 reads TGTGCCAGCAGCCAAGGGGGATCTACTAGCACAGTTACGCAGTATTTT.

As concerns this clonotype: A much larger clonotype is one base distant, so this may be a read error. The V call is TRBV29-1, the J call TRBJ1-4, with TRBD1 identical over 8 bases. CDR3 length: 12 amino acids. Unmatched junction bases numbered 4, after V lost 6 bases and J lost 7 bases. Germline CDR1 SQVTM, CDR2 ANQGSEA. The CDR3 nucleotides read TGCAGCGTCTCAGGGGGCGGTGAAAAACTGTTTTTT. This encodes CSVSGGGEKLFF.

The chain couples TRBV11-2 to TRBJ2-1; D possibly corresponds to TRBD1 (6 bases). The CDR3 runs 15 residues. CDR1 is SGHAT, CDR2 FQNNGV, per germline. Trimming pared 3 bases from V and 13 bases from J, leaving 22 bases between. Here the CDR3 DNA reads TGTGCCAGCAGCTTGCCGGGATTAAGGGACAATGGACAGTTCTTC. Its translation is CASSLPGLRDNGQFF.

With respect to this clonotype: A much larger clone is a single base away; this may be a read error. Because the CDR3 is missing its conserved closing phenylalanine or tryptophan, this is likely a read error. The chain joins TRBV4-2 to TRBJ2-7; D is perhaps TRBD1 (6 bases). Germline CDR1 is LGHNA and CDR2 is YNFKEQ. Trimming stripped 0 bases from V and 0 bases from J, with 12 bases between. The CDR3 spans 16 residues. The CDR3 loop reads CASSQDQGSNSYEQYL. CDR3 bases: TGTGCCAGCAGCCAAGATCAGGGGTCAAACTCCTACGAGCAGTACCTC.

Worth noting for this clonotype: The CDR3 ends on some other residue instead of the conserved phenylalanine or tryptophan, so this is likely a read error. The chain joins TRBV12-3 or TRBV12-4 to TRBJ1-2; D not resolved. V lost 9 bases, J lost 7 bases, and 21 bases lay in between. The CDR3 spans 14 residues. CDR3 sequence: CASRLGTWMSGYTL. The DNA for the CDR3 is TGTGCCAGTAGGCTTGGAACATGGATGTCTGGCTACACCTTA.